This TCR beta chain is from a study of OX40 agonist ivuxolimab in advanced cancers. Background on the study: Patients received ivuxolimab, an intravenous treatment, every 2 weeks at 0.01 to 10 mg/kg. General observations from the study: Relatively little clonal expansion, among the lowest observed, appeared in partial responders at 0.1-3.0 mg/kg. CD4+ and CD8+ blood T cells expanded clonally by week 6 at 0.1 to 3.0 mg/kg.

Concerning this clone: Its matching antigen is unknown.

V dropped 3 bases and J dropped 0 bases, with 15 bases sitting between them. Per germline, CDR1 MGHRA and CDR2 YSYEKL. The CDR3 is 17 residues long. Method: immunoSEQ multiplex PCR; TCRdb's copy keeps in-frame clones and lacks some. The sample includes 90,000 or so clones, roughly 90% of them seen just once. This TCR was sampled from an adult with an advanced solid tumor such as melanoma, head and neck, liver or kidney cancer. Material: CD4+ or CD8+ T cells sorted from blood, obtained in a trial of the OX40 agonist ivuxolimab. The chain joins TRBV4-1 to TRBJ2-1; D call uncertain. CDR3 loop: CASSHGFRRSSYNEQFF. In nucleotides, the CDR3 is TGCGCCAGCAGCCACGGATTCAGGCGGAGCTCCTACAATGAGCAGTTCTTC.